Included here is one TCR beta chain sequence, with context. Its target is not known. CDR1 is SGHDT and CDR2 is YYEEEE in the germline V gene. The V and J ends lost 3 bases and 4 bases respectively, with 14 bases between them. The CDR3 consists of 15 residues. The data derive from a study of cytomegalovirus exposure and HLA in healthy donors. Study results and limitations: Among donors in an Asian-associated ancestry cluster, a later analysis reportedly found fewer N-insertions than the roughly 650-donor mean. Later genetic work tied a missense DCLRE1C variant to beta-chain V and J trimming. Most of the CMV-associated TCR beta chains (in a later analysis) appeared to be HLA-restricted.

Vbeta (60) and Jbeta (13) primers were used in the PCR. Clones were read by immunoSEQ multiplex PCR, and TCRdb kept only the in-frame ones, dropping some. The sample has 100,000 to 150,000 clones, over 65% seen once. The genes are TRBV5-6 and TRBJ2-1, with D perhaps matching TRBD1 (6 bases). The receptor's source is a man aged 30 to 45 in good health and CMV-seropositive. Sequenced input: PBMCs. In nucleotides, the CDR3 is TGTGCCAGCAGCTCGGTGACAGGACCTTACAATGAGCAGTTCTTC. This gives the protein CASSSVTGPYNEQFF.